The TCR beta chain described here comes from a study of cytomegalovirus exposure and HLA in healthy donors. V gave up 0 bases and J gave up 5 bases, with 4 bases separating them. CDR1 is LGHNA, CDR2 YNFKEQ, per germline. The length of the CDR3 is 12 residues. As for this clone: Its target is unknown. This sample also contains other DNA sequences that code for the same CDR3.

The study sampled nominally healthy donors, though unrecorded immune exposures were likely. The PCR contained 60 Vbeta and 13 Jbeta primers. Methods used by the authors: In a later analysis, the count reached approximately 80 million unique TCR beta chains, with about 11 million shared. The table came from immunoSEQ multiplex PCR; TCRdb's copy has only in-frame clones and leaves some out. V and J calls and clone size are copied from that table; D and trimming were computed from the DNA. Here the sample spans under 200,000 clones, more than 70% being singletons. Study findings and constraints: Among TCR sequences, most were rare, though some public TCRs appeared in many donors. HLA restriction was apparent for most CMV-associated TCR beta chains in a later analysis.

The sequence was obtained from a male donor in good health and CMV-seropositive. Sequences were obtained from PBMCs. V usage is TRBV4-2 and J usage is TRBJ2-5, with unresolved D. Written as DNA, the CDR3 is TGTGCCAGCAGCCAAGATTCGGAGACCCAGTACTTC. Amino acids: CASSQDSETQYF.